The 32 T cell receptor beta chains in this list originate from one sample, sequenced in a study of Ad26.COV2.S vaccination and SARS-CoV-2 variants (dated by TCRdb to about 2021). The sample's treatment or condition label, decoded: roughly 18 received Ad26.COV2.S at low or high dose, single or two shots; 5 received placebo; per-sample allocation not given. Repertoires of vaccine and placebo recipients were sequenced from samples taken on day 63 after the first injection. The protocol used for the library was the immunoSEQ multiplex PCR assay. What TCRdb holds here is the immuneACCESS table cut down to in-frame rearrangements. Part of the clones is not present; checked against another copy, under half of the missing clones reflect an unresolved V gene, and the others are unexplained. This sample comprises under 300,000 clones, 70% to 90% of them detected only once. The ten biggest clones cover less than 3.5% of the sample.

Sequencing was performed on peripheral blood, taken in a trial of Ad26.COV2.S vaccine versus placebo. The source of these receptors is a person between 18 and 65 years old who received the Ad26.COV2.S COVID-19 vaccine or a placebo.

The chain carries TRBV3-1 (or the pseudogene TRBV3-2) and TRBJ1-5; TRBD1 matches at 9 bases. This CDR3 is built from 17 residues. The V gene end was trimmed by 4 bases and the J gene end by 4 bases; junction bases not matched to a gene: 11. Looked up from germline, CDR1 is LGHDT and CDR2 is YNNKEL (reference sequence). The CDR3 DNA follows: TGTGCCAGCAGCCGGAAACGGGACAGGGAGGGGAATCAGCCCCAGCATTTT. Protein product: CASSRKRDREGNQPQHF.

This rearrangement joins TRBV25-1 to TRBJ1-1; D not resolved. The germline V gene has CDR1 MGHDK and CDR2 SYGVNS. CDR3 length: 11 amino acids. Trimming cost V 5 bases and J 1 base, with 2 bases left between them. The CDR3 is CASSRNTEAFF. CDR3 DNA sequence: TGTGCCAGCAGTCGGAACACTGAAGCTTTCTTT.

The chain carries TRBV6-2 or TRBV6-3 and TRBJ1-1; 8 bases line up with TRBD1. J was trimmed by 7 bases and V by 6 bases; bases with no gene match: 16. CDR1 is MNHEY, CDR2 SVGEGT, per germline. The length of the CDR3 is 16 residues. The CDR3 DNA follows: TGTGCCAGCAGCAACCTGAAAACAGGGGGATCTATTGAAGCTTTCTTT. It encodes CASSNLKTGGSIEAFF.

This chain uses TRBV6-4 with TRBJ2-3, with unresolved D. V lost 6 bases, J lost 4 bases, and 11 bases lay in between. Germline V CDR1 and CDR2: MRHNA, SNTAGT. The CDR3 runs to 13 residues. The CDR3 here is CASSVRTADTQYF. CDR3 sequence (DNA): TGTGCCAGCAGCGTTAGAACAGCAGATACGCAGTATTTT.

The J gene is TRBJ1-1, the V gene TRBV6-6; 8 nucleotides line up with TRBD1. V lost 6 bases and J lost 11; bases outside the gene matches: 8. Looked up from germline, CDR1 is MNHNY and CDR2 is SVGAGI (reference sequence). The CDR3 runs 12 residues. The CDR3 is CASRLTGGEAFF. The CDR3 nucleotides read TGTGCCAGCAGGTTAACAGGGGGTGAGGCTTTCTTT.

V gene TRBV9 combines with J gene TRBJ2-3, with 13 bases identical to TRBD2. V lost 2 bases and J lost 4; bases outside the gene matches: 7. Per the germline V gene, CDR1 is SGDLS and CDR2 is YYNGEE. The CDR3 sequence is 17 residues long. In DNA, the CDR3 is TGTGCCAGCAGCGTCACCATGGGACTAGCGGGATCAGATACGCAGTATTTT. It yields the protein CASSVTMGLAGSDTQYF.

The chain joins TRBV11-2 to TRBJ2-2, with TRBD2 matching 11 bases. The germline CDR1 and CDR2 sequences are SGHAT and FQNNGV. This CDR3 is built from 17 residues. The V segment lost 7 bases and the J segment 0 bases; nucleotides outside the gene matches: 7. In DNA, the CDR3 is TGTGCCAGCACCCCGCTAGCGGGAGGTTCGAACACCGGGGAGCTGTTTTTT. Translating gives CASTPLAGGSNTGELFF. Based on the CDR3 plus reference TRBV11-2 and TRBJ2-2, the full variable domain is EAGVAQSPRYKIIEKRQSVAFWCNPISGHATLYWYQQILGQGPKLLIQFQNNGVVDDSQLPKDRFSAERLKGVDSTLKIQPAKLEDSAVYLCASTPLAGGSNTGELFFGEGSRLTVL.

The chain links TRBV5-1 to TRBJ2-3, with TRBD1 identical over 9 bases. Losses at the gene ends were 0 bases for V and 6 bases for J; bases not matched to a gene: 2. Germline CDR1 SGHRS, CDR2 YFSETQ. This CDR3 is 14 amino acids long. CDR3: CASSLDRGRDTQYF. As DNA, the CDR3 is TGCGCCAGCAGCTTGGACAGGGGGCGGGATACGCAGTATTTT.

The V and J genes are TRBV30 and TRBJ1-3; no clear D gene. Per the germline V gene, CDR1 is GTSNPN and CDR2 is SVGIG (reference sequence). Trimming shortened V by 8 bases and J by 0 bases, and 5 bases separated the two germline ends. The CDR3 is made up of 11 amino acids. Here the CDR3 reads CAEGSGNTIYF. In DNA form, the CDR3 reads TGTGCCGAGGGCTCTGGAAACACCATATATTTT.

The sample holds a few counts of this clone. The CDR3: CASRFTTGRYSGNTIYF. CDR3 bases: TGTGCCAGCAGATTCACGACAGGTCGCTACTCTGGAAACACCATATATTTT. The chain uses TRBV7-9 and TRBJ1-3; weak D call: TRBD1 (6 bases). Per the germline V gene, CDR1 is SEHNR and CDR2 is FQNEAQ (reference sequence). V was clipped by 6 bases and J by 0 bases, with 18 bases between them. The CDR3 covers 17 residues.

This chain connects TRBV19 to TRBJ2-5, with 9 nucleotides matching TRBD2. The trim removed 2 bases at V and 4 bases at J, leaving 5 bases unmatched. The CDR3 runs 15 residues. Germline CDR1 LNHDA, CDR2 SQIVND (reference sequence). The chain's CDR3 is CASSITAGGRETQYF. The CDR3 DNA follows: TGTGCCAGTAGTATAACCGCGGGGGGGAGAGAGACCCAGTACTTC.

This clone was detected only once. The CDR3, as DNA: TGCGCCAGCAGCCGTTCCGGGGCTCCTAATGAAAAACTGTTTTTT. This codes for CASSRSGAPNEKLFF. The chain combines TRBV4-3 with TRBJ1-4; TRBD1 is a possible D gene (5 bases). Trimming shortened V by 4 bases and J by 3 bases, and 12 bases separated the two germline ends. The CDR3 sequence is 15 residues long. Germline CDR1 is LGHNA and CDR2 is YSLEER.

The V and J genes are TRBV4-1 and TRBJ1-2; tentative D call: TRBD1 (6 bases). The germline CDR1 and CDR2 sequences are MGHRA and YSYEKL. V was trimmed by 1 base and J by 8 bases, leaving 11 bases between them. The CDR3 is 13 residues long. CDR3 loop: CASSQATGYGYTF. Here the CDR3 DNA reads TGCGCCAGCAGCCAAGCAACAGGGTACGGCTACACCTTC.

J is TRBJ2-5 and V is TRBV30; D possibly corresponds to TRBD1 (5 bases). The germline V gene has CDR1 GTSNPN and CDR2 SVGIG (reference sequence). CDR3 length equals 15 residues. V lost 3 bases and J lost 2, with 16 bases in between. CDR3 residues: CAWRAGYGEQETQYF. Here the CDR3 DNA reads TGTGCCTGGAGGGCAGGGTACGGCGAACAAGAGACCCAGTACTTC.

The gene calls are TRBV20-1 and TRBJ2-4, with a weak D call TRBD2 (6 bases). Looked up from germline, CDR1 is DFQATT and CDR2 is SNEGSKA (reference sequence). CDR3 size: 15 residues. The V end was cut by 3 bases, the J end by 1 base, with 13 bases between. CDR3 loop: CSASLPGRAKNIQYF. DNA for the CDR3: TGCAGTGCTAGTTTACCAGGGAGGGCCAAAAACATTCAGTACTTC.

The chain uses TRBV14 and TRBJ1-4; D perhaps matches TRBD1 (6 bases). Germline CDR1 and CDR2: SGHDN and FVKESK. This CDR3 contains 17 residues. With 0 bases removed from V and 3 bases from J, the gap between germline ends came to 14 bases. The CDR3 loop is CASSQEFWTAPNEKLFF. CDR3 coding DNA: TGTGCCAGCAGCCAAGAATTTTGGACAGCTCCTAATGAAAAACTGTTTTTT. The whole variable domain, filled in from reference TRBV14 and TRBJ1-4, reads EAGVTQFPSHSVIEKGQTVTLRCDPISGHDNLYWYRRVMGKEIKFLLHFVKESKQDESGMPNNRFLAERTGGTYSTLKVQPAELEDSGVYFCASSQEFWTAPNEKLFFGSGTQLSVL.

This rearrangement joins TRBV6-1 to TRBJ2-7, with 9 bases lining up with TRBD1. V shed 4 bases and J 2 bases; nucleotides not matched to a gene: 12. The CDR3 sequence is 17 residues long. The germline V gene encodes CDR1 MNHNS and CDR2 SASEGT. DNA of the CDR3: TGTGCCAGCAGTGGTGGGGGGATCCGGGACAGGGCCTACGAGCAGTACTTC. Translation gives CASSGGGIRDRAYEQYF.

J is TRBJ2-1 and V is TRBV24-1; the D gene is possibly TRBD1 (7 bases). V was cut by 4 bases and J by 2 bases, with 11 bases left in between. Germline V gene sequence: CDR1 KGHDR, CDR2 SFDVKD. The length of the CDR3 is 15 residues. The CDR3 DNA is TGTGCCACCAGTGAGGGCAGGGGGGCCTACAATGAGCAGTTCTTC. Protein product: CATSEGRGAYNEQFF.

This chain connects TRBV15 to TRBJ2-6; no clear D. CDR3 length equals 16 residues. Germline V gene data show CDR1 as LNHNV and CDR2 as YYDKDF (reference sequence). Deletions cut 0 bases from V and 0 bases from J, with 6 bases between. CDR3 nucleotides: TGTGCCACCAGCAGAGATGGCTTCTCTGGGGCCAACGTCCTGACTTTC. Translation gives CATSRDGFSGANVLTF.

The gene calls are TRBV4-1 and TRBJ2-3; perhaps TRBD2 as D (6 bases). This CDR3 is 15 amino acids long. The V gene lost 6 bases and the J gene lost 0 bases, with 13 bases spanning the gap. Germline V gives CDR1 MGHRA, CDR2 YSYEKL. The CDR3 reads CASRPAGPSTDTQYF. CDR3 nucleotides: TGCGCCAGCAGACCTGCGGGGCCTAGCACAGATACGCAGTATTTT.

In this sample, this clone turned up a few times. The chain recombines TRBV6-6 with TRBJ1-5, with D perhaps TRBD1 (5 bases). CDR3 size: 13 residues. CDR1 and CDR2 from the germline V gene are MNHNY and SVGAGI (reference sequence). DNA of the CDR3: TGTGCGAACTCTCTGGGGGGGAATCAGCCCCAGCATTTT. It encodes CANSLGGNQPQHF.

The V gene is TRBV12-3 or TRBV12-4, the J gene TRBJ2-5; 10 bases are a match to TRBD2. The CDR3 extends over 13 amino acids. Trimming took 5 bases from V and 5 from J; bases not matched to a gene: 2. CDR3 nucleotide sequence: TGTGCCAGCAGTCCGGGACTAGCGGAGACCCAGTACTTC. Its translation: CASSPGLAETQYF.

There are a few counts of this clone. CDR3 region: CASSQDNWGTQYF. The CDR3 nucleotides are TGTGCCAGCAGCCAGGACAACTGGGGTACGCAGTATTTT. The V and J genes are TRBV3-1 (or the pseudogene TRBV3-2) and TRBJ2-3; perhaps TRBD1 as D (5 bases). This CDR3 is 13 amino acids long. Germline V gene data show CDR1 as LGHDT and CDR2 as YNNKEL (reference sequence). Trimming left V 3 bases short and J 8 bases short, with 12 bases between.

The chain is built from TRBV6-5 and TRBJ2-5, with D hard to call. CDR1 is MNHEY, CDR2 SVGAGI, per germline. This CDR3 comprises 11 residues. Trimming took 4 bases from V and 5 from J, leaving 5 bases between them. The CDR3 sequence is CASSFGETQYF. For the CDR3, the DNA is TGTGCCAGCAGTTTTGGGGAGACCCAGTACTTC.

This clone was counted a few times. The chain couples TRBV12-3 or TRBV12-4 to TRBJ1-5; unclear D gene. Trimming shortened V by 3 bases and J by 5 bases, and 8 bases separated the two germline ends. This CDR3 contains 13 residues. The CDR3 DNA reads TGTGCCAGCAGTTTCGCCATATATCAGCCCCAGCATTTT. Its protein product is CASSFAIYQPQHF.

The chain recombines TRBV6-5 with TRBJ2-7, with D perhaps being TRBD1 or TRBD2 (5 bases each). V was cut by 8 bases and J by 3 bases, with 8 bases left in between. Germline V gives CDR1 MNHEY, CDR2 SVGAGI. CDR3 length equals 11 residues. CDR3 residues: CASGGIYEQYF. CDR3 bases: TGTGCCAGCGGGGGAATCTACGAGCAGTACTTC.

This clone was seen a single time. This chain connects TRBV7-9 to TRBJ2-7; tentative D call: TRBD1 (6 bases). This CDR3 spans 12 amino acids. Trimming shortened V by 5 bases and J by 4 bases, and 9 bases separated the two germline ends. From germline, CDR1 is SEHNR and CDR2 FQNEAQ (reference sequence). The DNA of the CDR3 is TGTGCCAGCAGCATAGGGGGTTACGAGCAGTACTTC. Translating gives CASSIGGYEQYF.

The chain links TRBV29-1 to TRBJ2-7, with TRBD1 identical over 7 bases. Germline CDR1 SQVTM, CDR2 ANQGSEA. The length of the CDR3 is 17 residues. After removal of 2 bases from V and 2 bases from J, the junction contained 15 bases not matched to a gene. The CDR3 sequence is CSVETTGKFGFAYEQYF. The CDR3 DNA follows: TGCAGCGTTGAAACGACAGGGAAATTTGGGTTTGCCTACGAGCAGTACTTC.

This clone came up a few times. V gene TRBV10-3 combines with J gene TRBJ1-6; 7 positions match TRBD1. This CDR3 is built from 14 residues. With V trimmed by 7 bases and J by 4 bases, 4 bases remained unmatched. Germline CDR1 is ENHRY and CDR2 is SYGVKD. The CDR3 is CAITPGGYNSPLHF. The CDR3 DNA follows: TGTGCCATCACCCCAGGGGGGTATAATTCACCCCTCCACTTT.

This chain uses TRBV19 with TRBJ1-3; weak D call: TRBD1 (5 bases). This CDR3 comprises 14 residues. The germline V and J ends were trimmed by 3 bases and 8 bases, with 14 bases remaining between them. Germline lookup yields CDR1 LNHDA and CDR2 SQIVND (reference sequence). The CDR3 nucleotides are TGTGCCAGTAGTATGATGGGGGGTCGCGACACCATATATTTT. Its protein product is CASSMMGGRDTIYF.

The chain employs TRBV6-2 or TRBV6-3 and TRBJ1-2; the match to TRBD1 covers 8 bases. The J segment lost 3 bases and the V segment lost 5 bases, leaving 5 bases of the junction unmatched. Germline V gene data show CDR1 as MNHEY and CDR2 as SVGEGT. This CDR3 is built from 14 residues. CDR3 region: CASSRDRSHYGYTF. CDR3 DNA sequence: TGTGCCAGCAGTAGGGACAGGAGCCACTATGGCTACACCTTC.

The chain uses TRBV19 and TRBJ1-5, with a tentative D call TRBD1 (6 bases). Germline V gives CDR1 LNHDA, CDR2 SQIVND (reference sequence). The CDR3 has 15 residues. With 8 bases removed from V and 6 bases from J, the gap between germline ends came to 20 bases. CDR3 residues: CASGGGLGVPQPQHF. The CDR3 nucleotides are TGTGCCAGTGGGGGGGGGCTAGGTGTACCTCAGCCCCAGCATTTT.